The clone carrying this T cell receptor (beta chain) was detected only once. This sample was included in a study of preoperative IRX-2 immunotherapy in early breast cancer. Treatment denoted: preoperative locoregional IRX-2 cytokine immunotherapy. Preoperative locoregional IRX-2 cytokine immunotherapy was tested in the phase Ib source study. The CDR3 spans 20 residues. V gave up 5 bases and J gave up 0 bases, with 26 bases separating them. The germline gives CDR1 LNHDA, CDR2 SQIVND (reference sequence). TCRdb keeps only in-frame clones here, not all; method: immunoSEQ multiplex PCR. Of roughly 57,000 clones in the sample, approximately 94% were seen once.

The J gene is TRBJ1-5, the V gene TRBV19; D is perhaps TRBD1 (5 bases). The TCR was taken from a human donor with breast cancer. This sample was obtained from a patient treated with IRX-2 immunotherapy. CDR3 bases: TGTGCCAGTAGTTGGGGGGGGAAGCAACGCGGGGGATATAGCAATCAGCCCCAGCATTTT. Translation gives CASSWGGKQRGGYSNQPQHF.